Presented here are 21 T cell receptor beta chains from one specimen sequenced in a study of shared clonotypes between healthy human individuals. Generated by immunoSEQ multiplex PCR, the TCRdb table keeps only in-frame clones and is missing some. Among millions of clones, roughly 95% were seen once, and the ten largest hold around 0.13%. Sequenced sample: naive CD4+ T cells sorted from blood. The sample's subset: CD45RA+ positively selected. The receptors were gathered from a man aged 18 to 29 in good health.

The V call is TRBV6-5, the J call TRBJ2-7; TRBD2 matches at 8 bases. The CDR3 covers 14 residues. After removal of 7 bases from V and 3 bases from J, the junction contained 8 bases not matched to a gene. CDR1 MNHEY and CDR2 SVGAGI come from the germline V gene. The CDR3 protein is CASTGGAEDYEQYF. The DNA for the CDR3 is TGTGCCAGCACCGGGGGGGCCGAGGACTACGAGCAGTACTTC.

The rearrangement uses TRBV6-5 and TRBJ2-7; D not certain. The V gene's germline CDR1 is MNHEY and CDR2 SVGAGI. Deletions cut 8 bases from V and 1 base from J, with 12 bases between. The CDR3 length is 13 residues. The CDR3 spells CASGDSESYEQYF. In DNA, the CDR3 is TGTGCCAGCGGTGACTCCGAGTCCTACGAGCAGTACTTC.

The chain employs TRBV6-5 and TRBJ2-5, with 8 nucleotides matching TRBD2. The CDR3 extends over 14 amino acids. V was pared by 6 bases and J by 1 base, with 4 bases of the junction left unmatched. The germline CDR1 and CDR2 sequences are MNHEY and SVGAGI. CDR3 in DNA: TGTGCCAGCAGGCGGGGGGAAGTCCAAGAGACCCAGTACTTC. Encoded protein: CASRRGEVQETQYF.

V is TRBV20-1 and J is TRBJ2-7; no reliable D call. The CDR3 is made up of 11 amino acids. The V gene lost 6 bases and the J gene lost 0 bases, with 6 bases spanning the gap. Germline assignment: CDR1 DFQATT and CDR2 SNEGSKA (reference sequence). The CDR3 is CSAPHSYEQYF. The CDR3 DNA sequence: TGCAGTGCCCCCCACTCCTACGAGCAGTACTTC.

This chain connects TRBV30 to TRBJ1-1; tentatively, D is TRBD1 (6 bases). With 4 bases removed from V and 5 bases from J, the gap between germline ends came to 17 bases. From germline, CDR1 is GTSNPN and CDR2 SVGIG (reference sequence). CDR3 length: 14 amino acids. CDR3 amino acids: CAWNPGQTRTEAFF. The CDR3, as DNA: TGTGCCTGGAACCCGGGACAAACGAGGACTGAAGCTTTCTTT.

The rearrangement links TRBV28 to TRBJ2-6; D unclear. Germline V gene lookup returns CDR1 MDHEN and CDR2 SYDVKM. This CDR3 is built from 12 residues. Trimming stripped 7 bases from V and 4 bases from J, with 5 bases between. The CDR3 bases are TGTGCCAGCAAGGACGGGGCCAACGTCCTGACTTTC. Encoded protein: CASKDGANVLTF.

The rearrangement uses TRBV11-3 and TRBJ2-1, with D tentatively TRBD2 (5 bases). V shed 0 bases and J shed 6 bases, with 9 bases lying between them. The CDR3 sequence is 14 residues long. Looked up from germline, CDR1 is SGHNT and CDR2 is YENEEA. The CDR3 DNA reads TGTGCCAGCAGCTTAGATGGCGAGGGCAATGAGCAGTTCTTC. Translation: CASSLDGEGNEQFF.

A remark on this clone: Given a much more abundant clone one base away, this may be a read error. The same CDR3 is also encoded by other DNA sequences in this sample. The chain uses TRBV6-5 and TRBJ2-7, with 10 bases aligning to TRBD1. In germline, CDR1 is MNHEY, CDR2 SVGAGI. V was clipped by 7 bases and J by 3 bases; unmatched bases: 6. This CDR3 is 14 amino acids long. CDR3 bases: TGTGCCAGCACCCGGACAGGGGGGAGCTACGAGCAGTACTTC. Translating it yields CASTRTGGSYEQYF.

The DNA for the CDR3 is TGTGCTAGTGGTACCCCCGGGACAGGGCCCTACGAGCAGTACTTC. Translating gives CASGTPGTGPYEQYF. V and J are TRBV12-5 and TRBJ2-7; TRBD1 agrees at 9 bases. With 5 bases clipped from V and 2 bases from J, the junction kept 7 bases outside the gene matches. This CDR3 comprises 15 residues. Per the germline V gene, CDR1 is LGHNT and CDR2 is FRNRAP.

J is TRBJ2-3 and V is TRBV6-1, with D perhaps matching TRBD1 (5 bases). Germline CDR1 reads MNHNS; CDR2 reads SASEGT. The CDR3 is made up of 15 amino acids. With 6 bases removed from V and 2 bases from J, the gap between germline ends came to 15 bases. The CDR3 DNA is TGTGCCAGCAGCTGGTCGCAGGGAACCACAGATACGCAGTATTTT. Its translation: CASSWSQGTTDTQYF.

This chain joins TRBV30 and TRBJ2-5, with D perhaps matching TRBD1 (6 bases). This CDR3 has 14 amino acids. The V end was cut by 5 bases, the J end by 4 bases, with 17 bases between. The germline CDR1 and CDR2 sequences are GTSNPN and SVGIG (reference sequence). CDR3 DNA sequence: TGTGCCTGGGTGGGGTACAGGGATGGAGAGACCCAGTACTTC. Translated: CAWVGYRDGETQYF. Drawing the rest from reference TRBV30 and TRBJ2-5, the complete variable domain is SQTIHQWPATLVQPVGSPLSLECTVEGTSNPNLYWYRQAAGRGLQLLFYSVGIGQISSEVPQNLSASRPQDRQFILSSKKLLLSDSGFYLCAWVGYRDGETQYFGPGTRLLVL.

The chain joins TRBV2 to TRBJ2-2, with TRBD2 matching 10 bases. In germline, CDR1 is SNHLY, CDR2 FYNNEI. Trimming cost V 8 bases and J 6 bases; bases outside gene matches: 3. This CDR3 is built from 13 residues. Here the CDR3 reads CASLTSGSGELFF. The CDR3 coding sequence is TGTGCCAGCTTGACTAGCGGGTCCGGGGAGCTGTTTTTT.

The V gene is TRBV2, the J gene TRBJ2-6, with 8 bases identical to TRBD2. V lost 7 bases to trimming and J lost 0 bases; unmatched junction nucleotides: 5. Per germline, CDR1 SNHLY and CDR2 FYNNEI. CDR3 size: 16 residues. The chain's CDR3 is CASILAGNSGANVLTF. The CDR3 DNA reads as TGTGCCAGCATTTTAGCGGGAAACTCTGGGGCCAACGTCCTGACTTTC.

The chain joins TRBV30 to TRBJ1-1, with 10 bases matching TRBD1. The CDR3 has 16 amino acids. Per the germline V gene, CDR1 is GTSNPN and CDR2 is SVGIG (reference sequence). Trimming removed 0 bases from V and 4 bases from J; junction bases left unmatched: 8. CDR3 region: CAWSVKTGGAGTEAFF. The CDR3, as DNA: TGTGCCTGGAGTGTAAAGACAGGGGGCGCGGGCACTGAAGCTTTCTTT.

This sequence joins TRBV1 and TRBJ2-3; TRBD2 is the table's D call, not checked against the DNA. TRBV1 represents a pseudogene. CDR3 length equals 18 residues. The CDR3 region has the DNA TGCACCAGCAGCCATGCTTTCTCCGCGGGTTTTAGCACAGATACGCAGTATTTT. Residues: CTSSHAFSAGFSTDTQYF.

This clone has only a few counts. This rearrangement joins TRBV19 to TRBJ1-6; D is perhaps TRBD1 (5 bases). This CDR3 contains 14 residues. The germline CDR1 and CDR2 sequences are LNHDA and SQIVND (reference sequence). V was clipped by 10 bases and J by 10 bases, with 20 bases between them. CDR3 sequence: CATHPRDEGSPLHF. The CDR3 DNA sequence: TGTGCCACCCATCCCCGGGACGAAGGATCACCCCTCCACTTT.

This chain uses TRBV28 with TRBJ2-5, with no clear D. This CDR3 has 13 residues. Trimming pared 6 bases from V and 5 bases from J, leaving 13 bases between. The germline gives CDR1 MDHEN, CDR2 SYDVKM. For the CDR3, the DNA is TGTGCCAGCAGGGTTCCTGGCTTGGAGACCCAGTACTTC. It is translated as CASRVPGLETQYF.

Regarding this clone: This same CDR3 is encoded by further DNA sequences in the sample. V and J are TRBV4-1 and TRBJ2-5, with 7 bases aligning to TRBD2. The ends lost 1 base at V and 3 bases at J; junction bases unmatched: 5. The CDR3 totals 15 residues. Germline-derived CDR1 and CDR2 are MGHRA and YSYEKL. The CDR3 region has the DNA TGCGCCAGCAGCCAAGTTACAAGCGGGGAAGAGACCCAGTACTTC. Its protein is CASSQVTSGEETQYF.

The chain joins TRBV5-3 to TRBJ1-5; D may be TRBD1 (5 bases). TRBV5-3 is an open reading frame whose function is uncertain. The CDR3 extends over 17 amino acids. V was shortened by 1 base and J by 3 bases, with 17 bases between the two germline ends. The CDR3 is CARSLTGGGNLNQPQHF. CDR3 DNA sequence: TGTGCCAGAAGCTTGACTGGTGGGGGTAATCTCAATCAGCCCCAGCATTTT.

The gene calls are TRBV5-8 and TRBJ2-3; TRBD2 might be the D (6 bases). V shed 3 bases and J shed 1 base, with 18 bases lying between them. Germline V gene sequence: CDR1 SGHTS, CDR2 YDEGEE. The CDR3 totals 17 residues. The CDR3 bases are TGTGCCAGCAGCTCCTCATGGAGGGGATACGGCACAGATACGCAGTATTTT. Translation gives CASSSSWRGYGTDTQYF.

V and J are TRBV6-1 and TRBJ1-2, with D tentatively TRBD1 (5 bases). The CDR3 runs to 14 residues. V lost 0 bases and J lost 6, with 11 bases in between. Germline V gene lookup returns CDR1 MNHNS and CDR2 SASEGT. CDR3 sequence: CASSEALAGNGYTF. The CDR3, as DNA: TGTGCCAGCAGTGAAGCATTGGCAGGGAATGGCTACACCTTC.